The 20 T cell receptor beta chains below were found in one sample sequenced in a study of blood T cell dynamics during melanoma immunotherapy. The sample's time point: week 3, after first cycle of checkpoint inhibitor. Clones were sequenced by immunoSEQ multiplex PCR, and TCRdb holds only the in-frame ones, with some missing. The sample shows 15,000 or so clones, about 83% of them seen only once. The sample here was blood, taken from a patient treated with checkpoint blockade. These receptors were obtained from a human donor with melanoma.

The J gene is TRBJ2-7, the V gene TRBV11-3, with D tentatively TRBD1 (5 bases). The CDR3 has 12 amino acids. V was pared by 3 bases and J by 6 bases, with 9 bases between. In germline, CDR1 is SGHNT, CDR2 YENEEA. CDR3 in DNA: TGTGCCAGCAGCTTCTCAGGGCGCGAGCAGTACTTC. The encoded protein is CASSFSGREQYF.

Only a few counts were recorded for this clone. The chain links TRBV15 to TRBJ1-5; D unclear. V was pared by 1 base and J by 4 bases, with 5 bases between. CDR3 length: 13 amino acids. The germline V gene has CDR1 LNHNV and CDR2 YYDKDF (reference sequence). The DNA of the CDR3 is TGTGCCACCAGCAGAGTGGGAAATCAGCCCCAGCATTTT. This gives the protein CATSRVGNQPQHF.

This sequence joins TRBV2 and TRBJ2-5; TRBD1 matches 11 bases. The CDR3 runs to 15 residues. V lost 6 bases and J lost 1; bases outside the gene matches: 4. The germline V gene has CDR1 SNHLY and CDR2 FYNNEI. In DNA, the CDR3 is TGTGCCAGCAGAGCCGGGACAGGGGGCCAAGAGACCCAGTACTTC. Translated: CASRAGTGGQETQYF.

Regarding this clone: The same CDR3 arises from other DNA sequences in this sample as well. The V call is TRBV9, the J call TRBJ2-5; D perhaps matches TRBD2 (7 bases). Germline V CDR1 and CDR2: SGDLS, YYNGEE. Trimming pared 6 bases from V and 5 bases from J, leaving 20 bases between. The CDR3 covers 15 residues. In DNA form, the CDR3 reads TGTGCCAGCACCAACGGGCCGGGGGGCTATGAGACCCAGTACTTC. It translates to CASTNGPGGYETQYF.

V and J are TRBV6-5 and TRBJ2-1, with D perhaps TRBD2 (6 bases). V was cut by 0 bases and J by 5 bases, with 8 bases left in between. Germline CDR1 is MNHEY and CDR2 is SVGAGI. The CDR3 covers 14 residues. CDR3 sequence: CASSYSRTNNEQFF. CDR3 coding DNA: TGTGCCAGCAGTTACTCAAGGACTAACAATGAGCAGTTCTTC.

Only one count was recorded for this clone. V and J are TRBV4-1 and TRBJ2-3; no definite D call. Trimming took off 4 bases at V and 0 bases at J, with 8 bases between the two ends. Germline V lookup: CDR1 MGHRA, CDR2 YSYEKL. The CDR3 length is 14 residues. As DNA, the CDR3 is TGCGCCAGCAGCCCCCGTGGGAGCACAGATACGCAGTATTTT. It encodes CASSPRGSTDTQYF.

The chain employs TRBV7-3 and TRBJ2-6, with 7 bases aligning to TRBD2. J gave up 1 base and V 1 base, and 1 base lay outside the gene matches. The CDR3 covers 16 residues. The V gene's germline CDR1 is SGHTA and CDR2 FQGTGA. This CDR3 is CASSLKAGSGANVLTF. CDR3 sequence (DNA): TGTGCCAGCAGCTTAAAAGCGGGATCTGGGGCCAACGTCCTGACTTTC.

The chain combines TRBV5-8 with TRBJ1-4; D is unclear. CDR1 SGHTS and CDR2 YDEGEE come from the germline V gene. The germline V and J ends were trimmed by 0 bases and 4 bases, with 13 bases remaining between them. The CDR3 consists of 16 residues. The CDR3 nucleotides read TGTGCCAGCAGCTTGGCCGGCCTTCGAATTAATGAAAAACTGTTTTTT. Its protein is CASSLAGLRINEKLFF.

The J gene is TRBJ2-1, the V gene TRBV7-2; TRBD1 aligns across 9 bases. V shed 3 bases and J 4 bases; nucleotides not matched to a gene: 1. This CDR3 comprises 14 residues. CDR1 SGHTA and CDR2 FQGNSA come from the germline V gene. The CDR3 DNA is TGTGCCAGCAGCTTGGACAGGGGTTACAATGAGCAGTTCTTC. It encodes CASSLDRGYNEQFF.

This chain uses TRBV7-9 with TRBJ1-1; D might be TRBD1 (6 bases). CDR3 length: 15 residues. Trimming stripped 5 bases from V and 0 bases from J, with 13 bases between. Germline V lookup: CDR1 SEHNR, CDR2 FQNEAQ (reference sequence). CDR3 amino acids: CASSHGQIMNTEAFF. As DNA, the CDR3 is TGTGCCAGCAGCCACGGACAGATCATGAACACTGAAGCTTTCTTT.

CDR3 region: CASTHNRGGKEKLFF. The DNA for the CDR3 is TGCGCCAGCACCCACAACAGGGGCGGCAAAGAAAAACTGTTTTTT. This chain joins TRBV23-1 and TRBJ1-4, with 7 bases lining up with TRBD1. TRBV23-1 falls under the ORF class, with uncertain function. V dropped 7 bases and J dropped 8; count of bases not matched to a gene: 13. CDR3 length equals 15 residues.

The chain has TRBV4-2 and TRBJ2-1; D is unclear. Trimming stripped 3 bases from V and 6 bases from J, with 6 bases between. This CDR3 comprises 12 residues. Germline V lookup: CDR1 LGHNA, CDR2 YNFKEQ. The CDR3 nucleotides are TGTGCCAGCAGCCACAGCATCAATGAGCAGTTCTTC. Its protein product is CASSHSINEQFF.

The CDR3 bases are TGTGCCAGTAGCCAGTTCTGGGGCGCCGAGACCTACGAGCAGTACTTC. The encoded protein is CASSQFWGAETYEQYF. The chain carries TRBV19 and TRBJ2-5; D may be TRBD1 (5 bases). The J call may be in error: the DNA end matches TRBJ2-7 better. The CDR3 spans 16 residues. CDR1 and CDR2 (germline): LNHDA, SQIVND (reference sequence).

V is TRBV19 and J is TRBJ1-1; D is unclear. Germline-derived CDR1 and CDR2 are LNHDA and SQIVND (reference sequence). The length of the CDR3 is 14 residues. Between the trimmed V and J ends, which lost 4 bases and 0 bases, there was a span of 9 bases. CDR3 sequence reads: CASSNYVMNTEAFF. In DNA form, the CDR3 reads TGTGCCAGTAGTAACTACGTTATGAACACTGAAGCTTTCTTT.

The chain uses TRBV6-5 and TRBJ1-1; the match to TRBD1 covers 8 bases. This CDR3 has 12 amino acids. The J segment lost 4 bases and the V segment lost 8 bases, leaving 3 bases of the junction unmatched. Germline CDR1 reads MNHEY; CDR2 reads SVGAGI. CDR3 coding DNA: TGTGCCAGCGGAACAGGGGGCACTGAAGCTTTCTTT. It translates to CASGTGGTEAFF.

The gene calls are TRBV6-5 and TRBJ1-6; no clear D. The germline V and J ends were trimmed by 0 bases and 12 bases, with 9 bases remaining between them. Germline CDR1 MNHEY, CDR2 SVGAGI. CDR3 length equals 13 residues. CDR3 sequence reads: CASSYSSGGPLHF. Here the CDR3 DNA reads TGTGCCAGCAGTTACTCGTCGGGTGGACCCCTCCACTTT.

The chain employs TRBV5-1 and TRBJ2-1, with 7 bases that match TRBD2. The CDR3 totals 17 residues. Germline assignment: CDR1 SGHRS and CDR2 YFSETQ. J lost 8 bases, V lost 0 bases, and 14 bases had no gene match. In DNA, the CDR3 is TGCGCCAGCAGCTTGGGCTCAGGTGCGGGAGTAAGGGATGAGCAGTTCTTC. Translating it yields CASSLGSGAGVRDEQFF. Filled out from reference TRBV5-1 and TRBJ2-1, the complete variable domain reads KAGVTQTPRYLIKTRGQQVTLSCSPISGHRSVSWYQQTPGQGLQFLFEYFSETQRNKGNFPGRFSGRQFSNSRSEMNVSTLELGDSALYLCASSLGSGAGVRDEQFFGPGTRLTVL.

V gene TRBV5-1 combines with J gene TRBJ2-1; D unresolved. The germline V and J ends were trimmed by 0 bases and 2 bases, with 18 bases remaining between them. The CDR3 runs to 18 residues. From germline, CDR1 is SGHRS and CDR2 YFSETQ. CDR3 loop: CASSLVGQVALTYNEQFF. The DNA for the CDR3 is TGCGCCAGCAGCTTGGTGGGCCAGGTCGCCCTTACCTACAATGAGCAGTTCTTC.

In its sample, this clone was seen once. J is TRBJ1-2 and V is TRBV4-1, with no clear D. This CDR3 is built from 15 residues. Germline V gene sequence: CDR1 MGHRA, CDR2 YSYEKL. V gave up 1 base and J gave up 1 base, with 10 bases separating them. CDR3 nucleotide sequence: TGCGCCAGCAGCCAAGGGGTAGGAATTAACTATGGCTACACCTTC. This translates into CASSQGVGINYGYTF.

The sample holds one count of this clone. This chain uses TRBV7-9 with TRBJ2-7, with a weak D call TRBD1 (6 bases). Germline V gene lookup returns CDR1 SEHNR and CDR2 FQNEAQ (reference sequence). Trimming stripped 1 base from V and 0 bases from J, with 7 bases between. This CDR3 has 14 residues. CDR3 residues: CASSLGTDSYEQYF. DNA for the CDR3: TGTGCCAGCAGCTTAGGGACAGACTCCTACGAGCAGTACTTC.